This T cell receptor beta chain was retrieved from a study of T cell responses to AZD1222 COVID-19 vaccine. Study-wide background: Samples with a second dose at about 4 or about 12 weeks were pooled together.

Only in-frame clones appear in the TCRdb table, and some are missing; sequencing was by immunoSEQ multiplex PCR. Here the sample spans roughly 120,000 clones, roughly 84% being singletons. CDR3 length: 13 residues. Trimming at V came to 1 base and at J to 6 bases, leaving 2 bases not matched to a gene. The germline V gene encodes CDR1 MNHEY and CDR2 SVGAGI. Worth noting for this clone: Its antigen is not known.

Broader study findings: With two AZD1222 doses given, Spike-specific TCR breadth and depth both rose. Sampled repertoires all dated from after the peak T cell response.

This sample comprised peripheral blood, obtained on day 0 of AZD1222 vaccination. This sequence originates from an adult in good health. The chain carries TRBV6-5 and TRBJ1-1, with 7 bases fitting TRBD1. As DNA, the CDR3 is TGTGCCAGCAGTTACTTGCAGGGGGCTGAAGCTTTCTTT. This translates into CASSYLQGAEAFF.